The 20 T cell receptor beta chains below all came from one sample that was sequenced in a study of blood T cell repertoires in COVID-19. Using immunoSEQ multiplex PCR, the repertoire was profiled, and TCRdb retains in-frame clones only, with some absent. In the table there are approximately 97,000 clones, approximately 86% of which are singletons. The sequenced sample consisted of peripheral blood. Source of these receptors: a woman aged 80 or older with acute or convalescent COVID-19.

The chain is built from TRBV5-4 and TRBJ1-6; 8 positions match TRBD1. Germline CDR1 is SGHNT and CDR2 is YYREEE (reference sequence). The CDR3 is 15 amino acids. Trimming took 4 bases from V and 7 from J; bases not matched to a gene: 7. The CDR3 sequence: CASSPSGQANSPLHF. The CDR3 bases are TGTGCCAGCAGCCCTTCGGGACAGGCCAATTCACCCCTCCACTTT.

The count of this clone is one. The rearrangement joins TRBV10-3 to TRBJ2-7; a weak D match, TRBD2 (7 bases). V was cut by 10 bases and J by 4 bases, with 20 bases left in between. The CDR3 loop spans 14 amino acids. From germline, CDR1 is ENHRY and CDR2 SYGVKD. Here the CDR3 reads CATGRGEGVYEQYF. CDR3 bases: TGTGCCACAGGCCGAGGGGAGGGGGTTTACGAGCAGTACTTC.

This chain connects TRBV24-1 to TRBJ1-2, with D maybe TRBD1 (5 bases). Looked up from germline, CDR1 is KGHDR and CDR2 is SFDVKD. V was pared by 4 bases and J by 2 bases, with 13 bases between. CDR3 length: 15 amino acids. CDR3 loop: CATSEGTGFNYGYTF. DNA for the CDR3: TGTGCCACCAGTGAGGGCACAGGATTCAACTATGGCTACACCTTC.

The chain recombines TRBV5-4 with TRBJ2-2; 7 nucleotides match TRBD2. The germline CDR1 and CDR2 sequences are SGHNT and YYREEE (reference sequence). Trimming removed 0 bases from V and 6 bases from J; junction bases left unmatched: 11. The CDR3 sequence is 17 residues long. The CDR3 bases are TGTGCCAGCAGCTTGGTATTCATAGCGGGCCCTCCCGGGGAGCTGTTTTTT. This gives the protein CASSLVFIAGPPGELFF.

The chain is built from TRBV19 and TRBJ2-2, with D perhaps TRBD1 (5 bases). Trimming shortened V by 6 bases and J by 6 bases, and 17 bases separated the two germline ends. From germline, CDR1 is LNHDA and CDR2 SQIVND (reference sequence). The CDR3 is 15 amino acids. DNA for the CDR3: TGTGCCAGTAGATATACCCCCACACAGGCCGGGGAGCTGTTTTTT. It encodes CASRYTPTQAGELFF.

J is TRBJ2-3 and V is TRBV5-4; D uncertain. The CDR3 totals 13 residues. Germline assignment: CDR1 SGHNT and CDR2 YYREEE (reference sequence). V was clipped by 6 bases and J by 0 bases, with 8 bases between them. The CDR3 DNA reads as TGTGCCAGCACCTCGACTAGCACAGATACGCAGTATTTT. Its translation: CASTSTSTDTQYF. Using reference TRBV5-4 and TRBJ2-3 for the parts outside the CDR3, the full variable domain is ETGVTQSPTHLIKTRGQQVTLRCSSQSGHNTVSWYQQALGQGPQFIFQYYREEENGRGNFPPRFSGLQFPNYSSELNVNALELDDSALYLCASTSTSTDTQYFGPGTRLTVL.

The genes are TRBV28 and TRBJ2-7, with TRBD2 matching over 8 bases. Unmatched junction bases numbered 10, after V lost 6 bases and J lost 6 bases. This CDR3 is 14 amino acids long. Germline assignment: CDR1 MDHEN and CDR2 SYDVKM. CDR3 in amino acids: CASSLRRGAGEQYF. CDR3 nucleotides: TGTGCCAGCAGCTTAAGGCGGGGGGCGGGCGAGCAGTACTTC.

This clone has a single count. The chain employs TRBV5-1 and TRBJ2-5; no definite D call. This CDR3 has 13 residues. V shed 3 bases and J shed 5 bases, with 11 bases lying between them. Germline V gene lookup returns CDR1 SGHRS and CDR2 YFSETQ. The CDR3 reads CASSWQVTETQYF. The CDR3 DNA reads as TGCGCCAGCAGCTGGCAGGTAACGGAGACCCAGTACTTC.

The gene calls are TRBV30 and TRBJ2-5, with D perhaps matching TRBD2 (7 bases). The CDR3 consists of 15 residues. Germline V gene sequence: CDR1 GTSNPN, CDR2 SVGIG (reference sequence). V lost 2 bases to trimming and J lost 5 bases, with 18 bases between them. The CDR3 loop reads CAWSRGGGPWETQYF. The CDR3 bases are TGTGCCTGGAGTCGAGGGGGGGGCCCCTGGGAGACCCAGTACTTC.

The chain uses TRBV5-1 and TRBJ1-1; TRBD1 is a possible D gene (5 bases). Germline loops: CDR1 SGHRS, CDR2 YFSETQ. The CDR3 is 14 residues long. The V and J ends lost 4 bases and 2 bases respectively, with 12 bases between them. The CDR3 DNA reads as TGCGCCAGCAGCGGGGCGACAGTTAACACTGAAGCTTTCTTT. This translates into CASSGATVNTEAFF.

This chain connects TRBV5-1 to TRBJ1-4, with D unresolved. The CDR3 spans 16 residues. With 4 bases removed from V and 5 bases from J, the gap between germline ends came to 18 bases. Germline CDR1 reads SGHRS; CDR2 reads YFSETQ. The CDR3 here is CASSPQATGKNEKLFF. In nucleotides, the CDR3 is TGCGCCAGCAGCCCTCAGGCGACGGGAAAGAATGAAAAACTGTTTTTT.

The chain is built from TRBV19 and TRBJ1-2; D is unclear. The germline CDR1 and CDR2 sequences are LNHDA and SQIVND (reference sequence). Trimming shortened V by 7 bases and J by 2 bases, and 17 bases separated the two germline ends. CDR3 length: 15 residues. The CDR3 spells CASNPAPSPNYGYTF. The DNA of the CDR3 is TGTGCCAGTAACCCCGCCCCGAGCCCCAACTATGGCTACACCTTC.

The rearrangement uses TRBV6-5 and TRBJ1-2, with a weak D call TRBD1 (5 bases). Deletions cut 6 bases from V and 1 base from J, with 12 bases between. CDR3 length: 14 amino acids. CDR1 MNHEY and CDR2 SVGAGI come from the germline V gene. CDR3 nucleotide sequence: TGTGCCAGCAGGGGGGAGGGGAGTAACTATGGCTACACCTTC. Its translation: CASRGEGSNYGYTF.

CDR3 DNA: TGTGCCAGCATGGGCCGAGGGAGAACAGATACGCAGTATTTT. It encodes CASMGRGRTDTQYF. The chain carries TRBV2 and TRBJ2-3, with a weak D call TRBD2 (5 bases). Trimming cost V 7 bases and J 3 bases, with 14 bases left between them. The germline V gene has CDR1 SNHLY and CDR2 FYNNEI. The CDR3 has 14 amino acids.

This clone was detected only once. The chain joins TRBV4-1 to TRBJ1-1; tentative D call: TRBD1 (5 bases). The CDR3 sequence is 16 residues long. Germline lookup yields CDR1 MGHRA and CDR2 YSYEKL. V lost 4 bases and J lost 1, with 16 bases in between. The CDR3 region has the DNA TGCGCCAGCAGCCGGGCACACATGGGGGGGAACACTGAAGCTTTCTTT. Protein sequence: CASSRAHMGGNTEAFF.

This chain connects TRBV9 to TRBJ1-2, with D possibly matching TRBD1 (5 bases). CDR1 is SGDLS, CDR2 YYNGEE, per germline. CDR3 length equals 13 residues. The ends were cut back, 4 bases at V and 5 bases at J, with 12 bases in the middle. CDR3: CASSNQGGYGYTF. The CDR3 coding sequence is TGTGCCAGCAGCAACCAGGGCGGATATGGCTACACCTTC.

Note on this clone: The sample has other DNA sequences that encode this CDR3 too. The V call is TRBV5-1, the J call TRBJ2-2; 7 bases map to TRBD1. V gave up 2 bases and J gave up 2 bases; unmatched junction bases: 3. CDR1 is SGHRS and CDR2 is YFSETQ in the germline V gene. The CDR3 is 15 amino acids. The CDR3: CASSLRQGNTGELFF. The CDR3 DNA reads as TGCGCCAGCAGCTTAAGACAGGGTAACACCGGGGAGCTGTTTTTT.

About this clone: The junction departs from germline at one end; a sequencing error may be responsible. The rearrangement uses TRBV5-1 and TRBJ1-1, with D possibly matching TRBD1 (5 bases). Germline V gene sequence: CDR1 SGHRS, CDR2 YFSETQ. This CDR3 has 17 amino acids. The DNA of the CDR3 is TGCGCCAGCAGATTGGCCATGTCAGGGTTTAAGGACACTGAAGCTTTCTTT. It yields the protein CASRLAMSGFKDTEAFF.

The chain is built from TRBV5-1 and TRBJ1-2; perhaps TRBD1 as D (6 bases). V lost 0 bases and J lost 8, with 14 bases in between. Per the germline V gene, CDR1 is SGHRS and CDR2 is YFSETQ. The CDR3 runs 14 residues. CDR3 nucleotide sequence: TGCGCCAGCAGCTTGGACAGGGTTCCCCTCGGCTACACCTTC. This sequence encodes CASSLDRVPLGYTF.

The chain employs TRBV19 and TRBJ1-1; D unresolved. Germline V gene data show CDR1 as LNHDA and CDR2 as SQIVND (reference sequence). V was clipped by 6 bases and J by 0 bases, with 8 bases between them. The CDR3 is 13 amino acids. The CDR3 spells CASSVALNTEAFF. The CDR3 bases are TGTGCCAGTAGCGTAGCTTTGAACACTGAAGCTTTCTTT.